The 9 T cell receptor beta chains listed next were all sequenced from one sample in a study of shared clonotypes between healthy human individuals. This table comes from immunoSEQ multiplex PCR, and its TCRdb copy is limited to in-frame clones, with some not included. The sample holds 2.3 million or so clones, 90% to 95% seen once. The sample was naive CD4+ T cells from PBMCs. The subset: CD45RA+ positively selected. These TCRs come from a man younger than 35 in good health. Some clones in this sample may be carry-over from other donors' samples.

This chain connects TRBV7-2 to TRBJ2-1; 10 nucleotides match TRBD2. Germline CDR1 is SGHTA and CDR2 is FQGNSA. The CDR3 has 16 amino acids. V lost 5 bases to trimming and J lost 6 bases; unmatched junction nucleotides: 10. The CDR3 DNA sequence: TGTGCCAGCAGCCAAACCAGCGGGAGGGGTTTCAATGAGCAGTTCTTC. Amino acids: CASSQTSGRGFNEQFF.

Remarks on this clone: This same CDR3 is encoded by further DNA sequences in the sample. J is TRBJ2-3 and V is TRBV7-3; 11 bases fit TRBD2. CDR3 length: 16 amino acids. Germline CDR1 SGHTA, CDR2 FQGTGA. V lost 5 bases to trimming and J lost 3 bases; unmatched junction nucleotides: 7. The CDR3 sequence: CASSLSGTSGTDTQYF. The CDR3 bases are TGTGCCAGCAGCCTCTCCGGGACTAGCGGAACAGATACGCAGTATTTT. Full variable domain (missing parts from reference TRBV7-3 and TRBJ2-3): GAGVSQTPSNKVTEKGKYVELRCDPISGHTALYWYRQSLGQGPEFLIYFQGTGAADDSGLPNDRFFAVRPEGSVSTLKIQRTERGDSAVYLCASSLSGTSGTDTQYFGPGTRLTVL.

The V call is TRBV30, the J call TRBJ1-2; D call uncertain. The CDR3 is 14 amino acids. V shed 0 bases and J shed 5 bases, with 13 bases lying between them. Looked up from germline, CDR1 is GTSNPN and CDR2 is SVGIG (reference sequence). CDR3: CAWSVESSPYGYTF. For the CDR3, the DNA is TGTGCCTGGAGTGTCGAGTCGTCCCCATATGGCTACACCTTC.

This chain links TRBV6-1 with TRBJ2-2, with 7 bases fitting TRBD1. Germline CDR1 reads MNHNS; CDR2 reads SASEGT. CDR3 size: 14 residues. J lost 1 base, V lost 10 bases, and 6 bases had no gene match. CDR3 region: CATRQGRNTGELFF. The DNA for the CDR3 is TGTGCCACCCGACAGGGACGGAACACCGGGGAGCTGTTTTTT.

The chain couples TRBV28 to TRBJ1-5; D unresolved. Deletions cut 4 bases from V and 6 bases from J, with 16 bases between. Germline V gene sequence: CDR1 MDHEN, CDR2 SYDVKM. CDR3 length: 15 residues. The CDR3 region has the DNA TGTGCCAGCAGTTCAGCCCAGGCCCGGAGTCAGCCCCAGCATTTT. It yields the protein CASSSAQARSQPQHF. Full variable domain (rest looked up from reference TRBV28 and TRBJ1-5): DVKVTQSSRYLVKRTGEKVFLECVQDMDHENMFWYRQDPGLGLRLIYFSYDVKMKEKGDIPEGYSVSREKKERFSLILESASTNQTSMYLCASSSAQARSQPQHFGDGTRLSIL.

The J gene is TRBJ1-2, the V gene TRBV30; 8 bases line up with TRBD1. Germline loops: CDR1 GTSNPN, CDR2 SVGIG (reference sequence). The length of the CDR3 is 13 residues. CDR3 amino acids: CVESTGANYGYTF. CDR3 in DNA: TGTGTCGAGTCGACAGGGGCTAACTATGGCTACACCTTC.

The chain couples TRBV30 to TRBJ2-1, with D possibly matching TRBD1 (6 bases). V lost 3 bases to trimming and J lost 4 bases, with 10 bases between them. The CDR3 length is 13 residues. Per germline, CDR1 GTSNPN and CDR2 SVGIG (reference sequence). CDR3 residues: CAWRPDRYNEQFF. In DNA, the CDR3 is TGTGCCTGGAGGCCAGACAGGTACAATGAGCAGTTCTTC.

V usage is TRBV11-3 and J usage is TRBJ2-2; no definite D call. V was trimmed by 0 bases and J by 1 base, leaving 15 bases between them. Germline V lookup: CDR1 SGHNT, CDR2 YENEEA. The CDR3 totals 18 residues. Written as DNA, the CDR3 is TGTGCCAGCAGCTTAGATAAGAGATCAGCGAAGAACACCGGGGAGCTGTTTTTT. Encoded protein: CASSLDKRSAKNTGELFF.

The chain recombines TRBV6-6 with TRBJ1-2; D is unclear. Germline V CDR1 and CDR2: MNHNY, SVGAGI (reference sequence). Deletions cut 1 base from V and 3 bases from J, with 12 bases between. This CDR3 region has 15 residues. The CDR3 loop is CASSYLEPSHYGYTF. DNA for the CDR3: TGTGCCAGCAGTTACTTGGAACCTTCGCACTATGGCTACACCTTC.